This record covers a single TCR beta chain. As yet, its antigen is unknown. Measured with immunoSEQ multiplex PCR; TCRdb has only the in-frame clones, and not every one. The sample lists about 100,000 clones; approximately 91% were seen once. The data stem from a study of OX40 agonist ivuxolimab in advanced cancers. Study findings and constraints: Mean expanded clone counts were higher in CD8+ than CD4+ T cells.

The length of the CDR3 is 14 residues. Germline V gene lookup returns CDR1 SGHTA and CDR2 FQGNSA. With 3 bases removed from V and 8 bases from J, the gap between germline ends came to 14 bases. The V gene is TRBV7-2, the J gene TRBJ2-1; D could derive from TRBD1 or TRBD2 (5 bases each). The receptor's source is an adult with an advanced solid tumor such as melanoma, head and neck, liver or kidney cancer. The material was CD4+ or CD8+ T cells sorted from blood, obtained in a trial of the OX40 agonist ivuxolimab. The CDR3 bases are TGTGCCAGCAGCTTTCGATGGGGGAGAGATGAGCAGTTCTTC. As protein: CASSFRWGRDEQFF.